Listed below are T cell receptor beta chains from one sample, sequenced in a study of OX40 agonist ivuxolimab in advanced cancers. Profiled with immunoSEQ multiplex PCR; TCRdb holds only in-frame clones, not every one. The table lists 17,000 or so clones, roughly 90% of them singletons. The source was CD4+ or CD8+ T cells sorted from blood, collected in a trial of the OX40 agonist ivuxolimab. The receptors here all came from an adult with an advanced solid tumor such as melanoma, head and neck, liver or kidney cancer. Both conserved end residues are part of each CDR3. The D gene is left open where the match is weak. Size is omitted from some rows. Given values are once, few, many or a class for expanded clones.

>-|-|TRBV27|TRBJ2-7
CASSLSDSLSYEQYF
TGTGCCAGCAGTTTATCGGACAGTCTTTCCTACGAGCAGTACTTC
>few|-|TRBV9|TRBJ2-1
CASSVGYNEQFF
TGTGCCAGCAGCGTAGGGTACAATGAGCAGTTCTTC
>-|TRBD2|TRBV11-3|TRBJ2-1
CASSLTSGSPYNEQFF
TGTGCCAGCAGCTTAACCAGCGGGAGTCCCTACAATGAGCAGTTCTTC
>once|-|TRBV7-8|TRBJ2-5
CASSLIRDPFRETQYF
TGTGCCAGCAGCCTGATCCGGGACCCCTTTCGGGAGACCCAGTACTTC
>-|-|TRBV11-2|TRBJ1-2
CASSLAREVSYTF
TGTGCCAGCAGCTTAGCCAGGGAGGTTAGCTACACCTTC
>-|TRBD2|TRBV27|TRBJ2-5
CASSLGRGGGGGETQYF
TGTGCCAGCAGTCTGGGGCGGGGGGGCGGCGGGGGAGAGACCCAGTACTTC
>-|TRBD2|TRBV27|TRBJ2-3
CAIMGSGRTTDTQYF
TGTGCCATTATGGGAAGCGGGAGGACCACAGATACGCAGTATTTT
>-|TRBD2|TRBV7-6|TRBJ2-7
CASSLGGRREQYF
TGTGCCAGCAGCTTAGGCGGGAGGCGCGAGCAGTACTTC
>once|-|TRBV2|TRBJ1-1
CASRHTGQVAEAFF
TGTGCCAGCAGGCACACAGGTCAAGTGGCTGAAGCTTTCTTT
>-|-|TRBV5-1|TRBJ2-3
CASSLRGPGADTQYF
TGCGCCAGCAGCTTGAGGGGACCAGGGGCAGATACGCAGTATTTT
>-|TRBD1|TRBV10-3|TRBJ2-3
CAISDPQGGTDTQYF
TGTGCCATCAGTGATCCTCAGGGGGGCACAGATACGCAGTATTTT
>-|-|TRBV6-5|TRBJ1-2
CASSYVGGGYGYTF
TGTGCCAGCAGTTACGTCGGGGGCGGCTATGGCTACACCTTC
>once|-|TRBV30|TRBJ1-2
CAWSDRIGGPADGYTF
TGTGCCTGGAGTGATAGGATTGGAGGACCCGCCGACGGCTACACCTTC
>-|-|TRBV27|TRBJ1-5
CASSPGLQNQPQHF
TGTGCCAGCAGTCCGGGACTGCAAAATCAGCCCCAGCATTTT
>-|TRBD1|TRBV5-1|TRBJ2-5
CASSITGTGGPYQETQYF
TGCGCCAGCAGCATAACCGGGACAGGGGGCCCGTACCAAGAGACCCAGTACTTC
>-|-|TRBV6-5|TRBJ1-5
CASSYSRRSNQPQHF
TGTGCCAGCAGTTACTCGAGACGGTCCAATCAGCCCCAGCATTTT
>-|TRBD1|TRBV7-6|TRBJ1-5
CASSLTGGGQPQHF
TGTGCCAGCAGCTTGACAGGGGGCGGTCAGCCCCAGCATTTT
>-|-|TRBV6-5|TRBJ2-7
CASSYEQGGEQYF
TGTGCCAGCAGTTACGAACAGGGAGGCGAGCAGTACTTC
>-|-|TRBV30|TRBJ2-1
CACRTRRDEQFF
TGTGCCTGTAGGACCCGTAGGGATGAGCAGTTCTTC
>-|TRBD1|TRBV7-9|TRBJ2-6
CASSSILGTGKGANVLTF
TGTGCCAGCAGCTCCATCTTAGGGACAGGAAAAGGGGCCAACGTCCTGACTTTC
>-|TRBD2|TRBV19|TRBJ2-1
CASSTGLAGYNEQFF
TGTGCCAGTAGTACTGGACTAGCGGGTTACAATGAGCAGTTCTTC
>-|-|TRBV18|TRBJ2-7
CASSDSRYEQYF
TGTGCCAGCTCCGACTCGAGATACGAGCAGTACTTC
>-|TRBD1|TRBV6-5|TRBJ1-3
CASSYRGQGGDTIYF
TGTGCCAGCAGTTATCGGGGACAGGGTGGGGACACCATATATTTT
>-|-|TRBV6-5|TRBJ2-5
CASSYLGGALGETQYF
TGTGCCAGCAGTTACTTAGGAGGTGCCCTGGGGGAGACCCAGTACTTC
>-|-|TRBV27|TRBJ2-1
CASSILAGTINEQFF
TGTGCCAGCAGTATTCTGGCGGGAACCATCAATGAGCAGTTCTTC
>-|-|TRBV27|TRBJ1-4
CATGQLNEKLFF
TGTGCCACCGGACAGCTTAATGAAAAACTGTTTTTT
>-|TRBD1|TRBV10-3|TRBJ2-7
CAIRADRGPYEQYF
TGTGCCATCAGAGCTGACAGGGGTCCCTACGAGCAGTACTTC
>-|TRBD2|TRBV13|TRBJ2-1
CASSTGTSGPLYNEQFF
TGTGCCAGCAGCACAGGGACTAGCGGTCCACTTTACAATGAGCAGTTCTTC
>-|-|TRBV6-1|TRBJ2-1
CASSLRFF
TGTGCCAGCAGTCTAAGGTTCTTC
>-|-|TRBV7-2|TRBJ2-7
CASSLTAFGASSYEQYF
TGTGCCAGCAGCTTAACGGCCTTCGGGGCTAGCTCCTACGAGCAGTACTTC
>-|-|TRBV5-6|TRBJ1-2
CASSLKQANYGYTF
TGTGCCAGCAGCTTAAAACAGGCGAACTATGGCTACACCTTC
>-|-|TRBV5-1|TRBJ2-7
CASSFAQAYEQYF
TGCGCCAGCAGCTTTGCACAGGCTTACGAGCAGTACTTC
>-|TRBD1|TRBV28|TRBJ2-3
CASTRAGGLDTQYF
TGTGCCAGCACTCGGGCAGGGGGCTTAGATACGCAGTATTTT
>-|-|TRBV21-1|TRBJ1-5
CASSSNRDHLEPQHF
TGTGCCAGCAGCTCCAACAGGGACCATCTTGAACCCCAGCATTTT
>-|-|TRBV19|TRBJ1-5
CASSVHRDSNQPQHF
TGTGCCAGTAGTGTTCACAGAGATAGCAATCAGCCCCAGCATTTT
>-|TRBD2|TRBV7-9|TRBJ2-7
CASSRLAGGPGEQYF
TGTGCCAGCAGCCGCCTAGCGGGAGGGCCGGGCGAGCAGTACTTC
>-|-|TRBV27|TRBJ1-5
CASRRGFNQPQHF
TGTGCCAGCAGGAGGGGATTCAATCAGCCCCAGCATTTT
>-|-|TRBV19|TRBJ1-3
CASSAQGFFSGNTIYF
TGTGCCAGTAGTGCACAGGGCTTCTTCTCTGGAAACACCATATATTTT
>-|-|TRBV7-9|TRBJ1-3
CASSYPRGVGNTIYF
TGTGCCAGCAGTTATCCCCGGGGGGTTGGAAACACCATATATTTT
>-|-|TRBV5-4|TRBJ2-3
CASSLIGGGGEDTQYF
TGTGCCAGCAGCTTGATTGGCGGGGGCGGGGAGGATACGCAGTATTTT
>medium-sized|TRBD2|TRBV9|TRBJ2-1
CASSPRLAEPYNEQFF
TGTGCCAGCAGCCCCCGACTAGCGGAACCGTACAATGAGCAGTTCTTC
>-|-|TRBV28|TRBJ1-4
CASSSDEVFEKLFF
TGTGCCAGCAGTTCTGATGAGGTCTTTGAAAAACTGTTTTTT
>-|-|TRBV5-8|TRBJ1-2
CASSQGQPYGYTF
TGTGCCAGCAGTCAAGGACAGCCCTATGGCTACACCTTC
>-|TRBD1|TRBV28|TRBJ2-7
CASSLRGQGDEQYF
TGTGCCAGCAGTTTAAGGGGGCAGGGGGACGAGCAGTACTTC
>-|TRBD1|TRBV2|TRBJ2-7
CATPRGPEDGSSYEQYF
TGTGCCACTCCAAGGGGGCCGGAGGACGGCAGCTCCTACGAGCAGTACTTC
>once|TRBD1|TRBV23-1|TRBJ2-7
CASSQSIGQEFSYEQYF
TGCGCCAGCAGTCAATCGATAGGACAGGAGTTTTCCTACGAGCAGTACTTC
>few|-|TRBV7-9|TRBJ1-1
CANPPPGMNTEAFF
TGTGCCAACCCACCCCCGGGGATGAACACTGAAGCTTTCTTT
>-|TRBD1|TRBV6-4|TRBJ1-1
CASSDSGGTGSTEAFF
TGTGCCAGCAGTGACTCGGGCGGGACAGGGAGCACTGAAGCTTTCTTT
>few|TRBD2|TRBV29-1|TRBJ2-1
CSVVGKAGGRRNEQFF
TGCAGCGTTGTCGGTAAAGCGGGAGGTCGACGCAATGAGCAGTTCTTC
>-|-|TRBV6-1|TRBJ2-5
CASSEAQMGVGTQYF
TGTGCCAGCAGTGAAGCACAAATGGGGGTTGGGACCCAGTACTTC
>-|-|TRBV6-1|TRBJ1-2
CASTKHPLGYTF
TGTGCCAGCACCAAACACCCCTTGGGCTACACCTTC
>few|-|TRBV7-8|TRBJ2-3
CASSLAYPGGTDTQYF
TGTGCCAGCAGCTTAGCGTACCCCGGCGGAACAGATACGCAGTATTTT
>-|-|TRBV15|TRBJ2-3
CATSREGGAVSDTQYF
TGTGCCACCAGCAGAGAGGGGGGCGCAGTCTCAGATACGCAGTATTTT
>-|-|TRBV6-6|TRBJ2-7
CASSGITGRPSYEQYF
TGTGCCAGCAGTGGAATTACGGGACGGCCTTCCTACGAGCAGTACTTC
>-|TRBD1|TRBV28|TRBJ2-7
CASSPWTGMYEQYF
TGTGCCAGCAGTCCTTGGACAGGGATGTACGAGCAGTACTTC
>-|TRBD2|TRBV19|TRBJ2-1
CAEMGMGGSSYNEQFF
TGTGCGGAAATGGGTATGGGGGGGAGCTCCTACAATGAGCAGTTCTTC
>-|-|TRBV19|TRBJ2-1
CASSIAGGFYEQFF
TGTGCCAGTAGTATAGCAGGTGGCTTTTATGAGCAGTTCTTC
>few|TRBD1|TRBV18|TRBJ1-1
CASSRDSSYAFF
TGTGCCAGCTCGCGGGACAGTTCCTACGCTTTCTTT
>hyperexpanded|-|TRBV5-1|TRBJ1-4
CASSPAEAGPGEKLFF
TGCGCCAGCAGCCCCGCGGAGGCAGGACCAGGGGAAAAACTGTTTTTT